This T cell receptor beta chain was sequenced during a study of early T cells in non-severe SARS-CoV-2 infection. Across the whole study: The study sequenced bulk RNA from unsorted whole blood, with chains unpaired.

Ten or more counts support this clonotype. Its target is not known. Attachment of unique molecular identifiers to individual cDNA molecules was performed. TCRdb reanalysed the 5' RACE reads using MiXCR and keeps one entry per CDR3 protein. The table shows about 60,000 distinct CDR3 sequences, with 10% to 15% occurring only once. Germline trimming cut 5 bases from V and 8 bases from J; bases unmatched to any gene: 5. The germline CDR1 and CDR2 sequences are SGHVS and FNYEAQ. The CDR3 contains 14 residues. Study-wide points: Missing private and CD4 specificities, VDJdb matching favored anti-spike CD8 responses.

The sequenced sample consisted of whole blood. This TCR came from an adult who was a healthcare worker with PCR-confirmed SARS-CoV-2 infection or an uninfected control (not recorded which). This chain connects TRBV7-6 to TRBJ1-6, with 8 nucleotides matching TRBD1. As DNA, the CDR3 is TGTGCCAGCAGCGAGGACAGGGCGTATTCACCCCTCCACTTT. Translating it yields CASSEDRAYSPLHF.